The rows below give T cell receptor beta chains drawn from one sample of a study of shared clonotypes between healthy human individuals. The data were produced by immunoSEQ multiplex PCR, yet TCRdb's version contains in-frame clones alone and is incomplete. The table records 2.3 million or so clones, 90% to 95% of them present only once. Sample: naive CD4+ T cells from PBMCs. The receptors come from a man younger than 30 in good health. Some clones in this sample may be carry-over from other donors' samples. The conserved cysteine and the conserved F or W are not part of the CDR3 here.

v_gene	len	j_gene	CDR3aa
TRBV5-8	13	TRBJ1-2	ASSLGLGETYGYT
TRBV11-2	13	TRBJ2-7	ASSLQGSFPYEQY
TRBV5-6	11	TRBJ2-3	ASSWRGADTQY
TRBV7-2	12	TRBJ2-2	ASSKGRYTGELF
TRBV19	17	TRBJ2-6	ASSIIGTGTWSGANVLT
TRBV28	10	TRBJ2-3	ASRGGGDTQY
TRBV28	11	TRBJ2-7	ATLSGTLYEQY
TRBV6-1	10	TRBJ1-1	ASSRGHAEAF
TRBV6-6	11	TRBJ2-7	AGRPGSSYEQY
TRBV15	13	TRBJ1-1	ATSRDSRSNTEAF
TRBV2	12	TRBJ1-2	ASRRDSQNYGYT
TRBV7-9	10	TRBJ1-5	ASSAATQPQH
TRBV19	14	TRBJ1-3	ASSFGRNGAGNTIY
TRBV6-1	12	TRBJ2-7	ASSEDPRGYEQY
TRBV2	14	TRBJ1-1	ASTQDPGRENTEAF
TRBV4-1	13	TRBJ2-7	ASSQSFPSSYEQY